Below are 10 T cell receptor beta chains sequenced from a single sample in a study of blood T cell repertoires in COVID-19. The table came from immunoSEQ multiplex PCR; TCRdb's copy has only in-frame clones and leaves some out. The sample has more than 20,000 clones, about 84% seen once. The specimen sequenced was peripheral blood. Receptors were obtained from a man aged 50 to 60 with active or convalescent COVID-19.

This sequence joins TRBV6-1 and TRBJ1-4, with no clear D. Germline lookup yields CDR1 MNHNS and CDR2 SASEGT. CDR3 size: 16 residues. Trimming stripped 3 bases from V and 3 bases from J, with 14 bases between. The CDR3, as DNA: TGTGCCAGCAGTGAGACCGGGTCCTATTCTAATGAAAAACTGTTTTTT. Its protein is CASSETGSYSNEKLFF.

This clone was observed once. V and J are TRBV12-3 or TRBV12-4 and TRBJ1-1; D is unresolved. Trimming shortened V by 7 bases and J by 5 bases, and 14 bases separated the two germline ends. The CDR3 has 13 amino acids. CDR3 protein: CASNGMVRTEAFF. CDR3 nucleotide sequence: TGTGCCAGCAACGGGATGGTGAGGACTGAAGCTTTCTTT.

The rearrangement joins TRBV21-1 to TRBJ2-7; the DNA was not compared with TRBD1, the D call given in the table. TRBV21-1 is designated a pseudogene. CDR3 size: 14 residues. CDR3: CASSHLDSSYEQYF. CDR3 DNA: TGTGCCAGCAGCCACCTGGACAGTTCCTACGAGCAGTACTTC.

The chain links TRBV2 to TRBJ2-2, with a tentative D call TRBD1 (5 bases). V lost 5 bases and J lost 8, with 18 bases in between. The germline CDR1 and CDR2 sequences are SNHLY and FYNNEI. The CDR3 contains 15 residues. CDR3 in DNA: TGTGCCAGCAGTAGAAGCCCGCCTGGGGCGGGGGAGCTGTTTTTT. Translated: CASSRSPPGAGELFF.

This clone has just a few counts. The chain recombines TRBV11-2 with TRBJ2-1, with 8 nucleotides matching TRBD2. The CDR3 is 17 residues long. In germline, CDR1 is SGHAT, CDR2 FQNNGV. Unmatched junction bases numbered 18, after V lost 7 bases and J lost 7 bases. The CDR3 sequence is CASTPYPGSGSLNEQFF. The CDR3 bases are TGTGCCAGCACCCCTTACCCAGGGAGCGGGAGTCTTAATGAGCAGTTCTTC.

V usage is TRBV7-9 and J usage is TRBJ2-5; 8 bases are a match to TRBD1. Losses at the gene ends were 2 bases for V and 4 bases for J; bases not matched to a gene: 0. Germline CDR1 is SEHNR and CDR2 is FQNEAQ (reference sequence). The CDR3 covers 13 residues. The CDR3 reads CASSLQGAETQYF. For the CDR3, the DNA is TGTGCCAGCAGCTTACAGGGGGCAGAGACCCAGTACTTC.

This clone appeared a few times. The chain links TRBV10-1 to TRBJ2-7; the D gene is possibly TRBD1 (6 bases). Trimming removed 8 bases at V and 4 bases at J, with 21 bases between. The CDR3 is 15 residues long. Germline CDR1 and CDR2: WNHNN and SYGVQD (reference sequence). The CDR3 is CASRPTGYASYEQYF. The CDR3 DNA reads as TGCGCCAGCCGACCTACAGGGTATGCAAGTTACGAGCAGTACTTC.

The chain employs TRBV6-1 and TRBJ2-7; 9 positions match TRBD1. The germline V gene has CDR1 MNHNS and CDR2 SASEGT. This CDR3 has 15 amino acids. V gave up 3 bases and J gave up 5 bases; unmatched junction bases: 8. Written as DNA, the CDR3 is TGTGCCAGCAGTGAGGCCGGACAGGGGATGAACGAGCAGTACTTC. This codes for CASSEAGQGMNEQYF.

The gene calls are TRBV7-2 and TRBJ1-2, with TRBD1 as a possible D gene (5 bases). The CDR3 sequence is 15 residues long. V was cut by 1 base and J by 6 bases, with 15 bases left in between. Germline loops: CDR1 SGHTA, CDR2 FQGNSA. The chain's CDR3 is CASSLGTRGVDGYTF. CDR3 bases: TGTGCCAGCAGCTTAGGGACGCGGGGGGTGGATGGCTACACCTTC.

The chain has TRBV6-4 and TRBJ1-1, with TRBD1 as a possible D gene (5 bases). V gave up 2 bases and J gave up 1 base, with 5 bases separating them. The CDR3 runs 13 residues. CDR1 is MRHNA, CDR2 SNTAGT, per germline. The CDR3 nucleotides read TGTGCCAGCAGTGACACAGGGAACACTGAAGCTTTCTTT. It translates to CASSDTGNTEAFF.